This TCR beta chain was recovered during a study of OX40 agonist ivuxolimab in advanced cancers. The CDR3 covers 14 residues. V gave up 0 bases and J gave up 7 bases, with 12 bases separating them. Germline V CDR1 and CDR2: MNHEY, SVGAGI. The table came from immunoSEQ multiplex PCR; TCRdb's copy has only in-frame clones and leaves some out. The repertoire has fewer than 80,000 clones, approximately 87% of them found once; the top ten carry about 5.9%. This TCR was recovered from an adult with an advanced solid tumor such as melanoma, head and neck, liver or kidney cancer. The chain uses TRBV6-5 and TRBJ2-5; D is unresolved. The material sequenced was CD4+ or CD8+ T cells sorted from blood, taken in a trial of the OX40 agonist ivuxolimab. CDR3 DNA sequence: TGTGCCAGCAGTTACTCGCTTCCCCCTGGGACCCAGTACTTC. Translating it yields CASSYSLPPGTQYF.